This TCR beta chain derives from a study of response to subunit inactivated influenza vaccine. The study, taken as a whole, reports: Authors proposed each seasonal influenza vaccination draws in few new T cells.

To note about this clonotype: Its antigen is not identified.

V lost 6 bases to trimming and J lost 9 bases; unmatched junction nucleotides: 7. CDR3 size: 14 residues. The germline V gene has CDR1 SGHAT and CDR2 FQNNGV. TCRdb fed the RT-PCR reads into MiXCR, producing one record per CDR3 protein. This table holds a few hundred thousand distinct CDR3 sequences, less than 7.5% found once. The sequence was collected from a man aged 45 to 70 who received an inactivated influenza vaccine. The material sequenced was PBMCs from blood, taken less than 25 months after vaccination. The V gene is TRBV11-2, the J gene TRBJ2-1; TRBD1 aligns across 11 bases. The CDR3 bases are TGTGCCAGCAGAGGGACAGGGGGGTTCAGTGAGCAGTTCTTC. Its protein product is CASRGTGGFSEQFF.